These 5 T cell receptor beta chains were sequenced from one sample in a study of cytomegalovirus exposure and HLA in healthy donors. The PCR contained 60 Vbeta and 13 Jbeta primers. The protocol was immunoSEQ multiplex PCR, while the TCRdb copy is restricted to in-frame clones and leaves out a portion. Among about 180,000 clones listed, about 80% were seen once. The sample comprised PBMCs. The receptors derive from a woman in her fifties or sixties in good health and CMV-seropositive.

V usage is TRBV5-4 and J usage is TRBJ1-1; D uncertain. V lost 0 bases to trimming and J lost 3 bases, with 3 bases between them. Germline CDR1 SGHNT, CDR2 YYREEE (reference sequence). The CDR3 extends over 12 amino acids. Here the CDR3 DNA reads TGTGCCAGCAGCTTGGACTACACTGAAGCTTTCTTT. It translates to CASSLDYTEAFF.

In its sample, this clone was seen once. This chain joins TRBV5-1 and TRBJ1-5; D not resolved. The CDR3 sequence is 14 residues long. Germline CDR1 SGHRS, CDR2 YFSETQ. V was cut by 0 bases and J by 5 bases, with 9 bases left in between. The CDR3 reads CASSLGANDQPQHF. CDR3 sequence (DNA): TGCGCCAGCAGCTTGGGGGCAAATGATCAGCCCCAGCATTTT.

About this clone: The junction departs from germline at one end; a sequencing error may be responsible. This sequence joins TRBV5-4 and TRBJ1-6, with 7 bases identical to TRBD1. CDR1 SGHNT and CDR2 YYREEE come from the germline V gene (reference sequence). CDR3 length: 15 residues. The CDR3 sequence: CASSLGQSYNSPLHF. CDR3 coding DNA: TGTGCCAGCAGTTTGGGACAGTCTTATAATTCACCCCTCCACTTT.

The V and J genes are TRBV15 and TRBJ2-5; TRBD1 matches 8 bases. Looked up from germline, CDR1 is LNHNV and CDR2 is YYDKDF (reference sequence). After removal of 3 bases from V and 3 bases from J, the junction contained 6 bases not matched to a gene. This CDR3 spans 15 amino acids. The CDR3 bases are TGTGCCACCAGCAGCGGACAGGGATCGGAAGAGACCCAGTACTTC. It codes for CATSSGQGSEETQYF.

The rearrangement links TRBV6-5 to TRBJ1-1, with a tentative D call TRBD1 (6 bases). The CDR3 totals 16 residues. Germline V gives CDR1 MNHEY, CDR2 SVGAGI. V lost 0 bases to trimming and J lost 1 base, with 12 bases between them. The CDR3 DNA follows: TGTGCCAGCAGTTACTCAGAAAGGACAGCGAACACTGAAGCTTTCTTT. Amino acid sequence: CASSYSERTANTEAFF.